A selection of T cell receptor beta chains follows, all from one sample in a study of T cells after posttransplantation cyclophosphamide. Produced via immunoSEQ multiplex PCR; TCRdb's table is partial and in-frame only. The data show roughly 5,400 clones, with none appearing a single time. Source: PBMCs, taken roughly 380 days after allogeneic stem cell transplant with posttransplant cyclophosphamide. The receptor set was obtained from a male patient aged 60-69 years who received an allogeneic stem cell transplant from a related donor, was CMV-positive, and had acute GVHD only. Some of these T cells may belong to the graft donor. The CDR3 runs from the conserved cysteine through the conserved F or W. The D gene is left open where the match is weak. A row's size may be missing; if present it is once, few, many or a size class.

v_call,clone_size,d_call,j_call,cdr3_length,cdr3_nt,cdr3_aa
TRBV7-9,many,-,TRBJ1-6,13,TGTGCCAGCAGCTTAGGTCGGAATTCACCCCTCCACTTT,CASSLGRNSPLHF
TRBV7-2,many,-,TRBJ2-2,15,TGTGCCAGCAGCGTTAGGGGCCAGCTCACCGGGGAGCTGTTTTTT,CASSVRGQLTGELFF
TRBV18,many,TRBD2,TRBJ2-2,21,TGTGCCAGCTCACCTCGCTGGGGGACAACTAGCGGGAGGAATTCCACCGGGGAGCTGTTTTTT,CASSPRWGTTSGRNSTGELFF
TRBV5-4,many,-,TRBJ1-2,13,TGTGCCAGCAGCTTGTGGGGCGCGGAGGGCTACACCTTC,CASSLWGAEGYTF
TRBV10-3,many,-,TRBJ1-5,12,TGTGCCACCCAGGGGAACAATCAGCCCCAGCATTTT,CATQGNNQPQHF
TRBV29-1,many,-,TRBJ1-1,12,TGCAGCGCCGGACTCATGAACACTGAAGCTTTCTTT,CSAGLMNTEAFF
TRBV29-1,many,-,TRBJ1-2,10,TGCACAGCGGAGATGGGGGGCTACACCTTC,CTAEMGGYTF
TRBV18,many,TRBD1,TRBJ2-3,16,TGTGCCAGCTCATCGAGGGACAGGGCCTACACAGATACGCAGTATTTT,CASSSRDRAYTDTQYF
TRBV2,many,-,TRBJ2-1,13,TGTGCCAGCAGCGAGACTAGTTTCAATGAGCAGTTCTTC,CASSETSFNEQFF
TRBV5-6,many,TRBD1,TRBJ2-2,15,TGTGCCAGCAGCTTGCGGCAGGGGGACACCGGGGAGCTGTTTTTT,CASSLRQGDTGELFF
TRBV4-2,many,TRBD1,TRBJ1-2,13,TGTGCCAGCAGCCCGGGACAGGGCGTCGGCTACACCTTC,CASSPGQGVGYTF
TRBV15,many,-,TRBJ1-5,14,TGTGCCACCAGCAGCGGACAGACAAATCAGCCCCAGCATTTT,CATSSGQTNQPQHF
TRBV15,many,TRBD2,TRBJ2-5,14,TGTGCCACCAGCAGAGCTAGCGGGGGGAACACCCAGTACTTC,CATSRASGGNTQYF
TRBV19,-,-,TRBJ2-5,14,TGTGCCAGTAGTATAGTCGGACGGACAAGAGACCAGTACTTC,CASSIVGRTRDQYF
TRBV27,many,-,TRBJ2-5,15,TGTGCCAGCAGTCCCCGGCGACAGTTCATTGAGACCCAGTACTTC,CASSPRRQFIETQYF
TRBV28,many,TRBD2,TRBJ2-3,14,TGTGCCAGCAGTAGCGGGGCCAGCACAGATACGCAGTATTTT,CASSSGASTDTQYF
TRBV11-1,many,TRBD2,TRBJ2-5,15,TGTGCCAGCAGCTTACGAGCGGGGGGGCAAGAGACCCAGTACTTC,CASSLRAGGQETQYF
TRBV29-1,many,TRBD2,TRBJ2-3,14,TGCAGCGTTAAAGCGGGGGGCGGCACAGATACGCAGTATTTT,CSVKAGGGTDTQYF
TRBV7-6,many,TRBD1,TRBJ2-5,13,TGTGCCAGCAGCTTGGGACAGCAAGAGACCCAGTACTTC,CASSLGQQETQYF
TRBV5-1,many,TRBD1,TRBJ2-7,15,TGCGCCAGCAGCTCAATTTCAGGGGGCGCGTACGAGCAGTACTTC,CASSSISGGAYEQYF
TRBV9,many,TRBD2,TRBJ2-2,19,TGTGCCAGCAGCGTAGTACCTAGCGGGAGGGCCGCGGGCACCGGGGAGCTGTTTTTT,CASSVVPSGRAAGTGELFF
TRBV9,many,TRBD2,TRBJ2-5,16,TGTGCCAGCAGCGTAGAGGCGGGAGTTACCCAAGAGACCCAGTACTTC,CASSVEAGVTQETQYF
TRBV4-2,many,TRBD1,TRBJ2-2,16,TGTGCCAGCAGCCAGGACAGGACCGCGAACACCGGGGAGCTGTTTTTT,CASSQDRTANTGELFF
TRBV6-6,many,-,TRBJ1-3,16,TGTGCCAGCAGTTACTCGTTAGCAGGGCCGGAACACACCATATATTTT,CASSYSLAGPEHTIYF
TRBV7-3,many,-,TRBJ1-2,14,TGTGCCAGCAGTCTTAACGGTGGGGCGGGAGGCTACACCTTC,CASSLNGGAGGYTF
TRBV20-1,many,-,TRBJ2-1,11,TGCAGTGCTAGAAGCGACAATGAGCAGTTCTTC,CSARSDNEQFF
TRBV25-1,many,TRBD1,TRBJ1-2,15,TGTGCCAGCAGTGCACCCGGGACAGGGCGTCATGGCTACACCTTC,CASSAPGTGRHGYTF
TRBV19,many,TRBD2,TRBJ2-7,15,TGTGCCAGTAGTGAATCACTAGCGAGCCCCTACGAGCAGTACTTC,CASSESLASPYEQYF
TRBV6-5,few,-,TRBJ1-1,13,TGTGCCACCTCCAAAGAGGGGGACACTGAAGCTTTCTTT,CATSKEGDTEAFF
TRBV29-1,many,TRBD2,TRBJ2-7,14,TGCAGCGTTCGTCCTAGCGGAATTACCTACGAGCAGTACTTC,CSVRPSGITYEQYF
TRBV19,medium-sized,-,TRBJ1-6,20,TGTGCCAGTAGTATGAAACCCCCTGGGACTTGGAGCTCCTATAATTCACCCCTCCACTTT,CASSMKPPGTWSSYNSPLHF
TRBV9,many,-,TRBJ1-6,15,TGTGCCAGCAGCCTGAACGACTGGAGAAATTCACCCCTCCACTTT,CASSLNDWRNSPLHF
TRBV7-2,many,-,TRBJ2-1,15,TGTGCCAGCAGCTCGGGCCGACTAACCTACAATGAGCAGTTCTTC,CASSSGRLTYNEQFF
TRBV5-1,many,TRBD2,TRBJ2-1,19,TGCGCCAGCAGCCCCTATGGACTAGCGGGAGGAAGCTCCTACAATGAGCAGTTCTTC,CASSPYGLAGGSSYNEQFF
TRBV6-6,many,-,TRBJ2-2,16,TGTGCCAGCAGTATTTGGACAGCAGCGAACACCGGGGAGCTGTTTTTT,CASSIWTAANTGELFF
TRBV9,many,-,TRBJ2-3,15,TGTGCCAGCAGCGTAGTAGGGGCCTCCACAGATACGCAGTATTTT,CASSVVGASTDTQYF
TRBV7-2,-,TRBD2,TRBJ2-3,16,TGTGCCAGCAGCTTGGGGGGACTAGCGGGATCCTATACGCAGTATTTT,CASSLGGLAGSYTQYF
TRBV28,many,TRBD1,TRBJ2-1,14,TGTGCCAGCAGTTTAGGACAGGGTTTATGGGAGCAGTTCTTC,CASSLGQGLWEQFF
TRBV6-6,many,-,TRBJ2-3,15,TGTGCCAGCAGTTACCTGTCAGGGGCCACAGATACGCAGTATTTT,CASSYLSGATDTQYF
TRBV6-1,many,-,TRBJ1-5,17,TGTGCCAGCAGTGAAGGCAGGAACATCTATGGCAATCAGCCCCAGCATTTT,CASSEGRNIYGNQPQHF